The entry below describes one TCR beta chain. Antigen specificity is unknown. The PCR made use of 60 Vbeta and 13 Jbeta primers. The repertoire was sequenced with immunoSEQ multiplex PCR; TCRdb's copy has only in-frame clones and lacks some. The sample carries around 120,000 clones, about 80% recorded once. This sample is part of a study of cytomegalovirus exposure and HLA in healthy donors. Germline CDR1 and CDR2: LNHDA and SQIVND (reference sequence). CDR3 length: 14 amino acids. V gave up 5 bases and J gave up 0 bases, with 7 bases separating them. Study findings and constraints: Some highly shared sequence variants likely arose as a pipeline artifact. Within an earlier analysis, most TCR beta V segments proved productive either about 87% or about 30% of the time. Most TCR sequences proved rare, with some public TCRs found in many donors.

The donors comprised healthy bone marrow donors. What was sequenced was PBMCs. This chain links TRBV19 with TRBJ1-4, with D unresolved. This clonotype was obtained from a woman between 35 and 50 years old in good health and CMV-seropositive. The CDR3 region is CASSSGATNEKLFF. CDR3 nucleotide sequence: TGTGCCAGTAGTTCGGGTGCAACTAATGAAAAACTGTTTTTT.